This TCR beta chain was documented in a study of blood T cell repertoires in COVID-19. Study background: Donors in the United States, Italy and Spain gave samples during acute or convalescent COVID-19. T cells, B-cell-depleted T cells, or PBMCs supplied cDNA or gDNA.

Methods used by the authors: How many nucleated cells were present was estimated from reference gene primer amplification. TCRdb keeps only in-frame clones here, not all; method: immunoSEQ multiplex PCR. The V and J calls and clone size are taken from that table; D and trimming were inferred from the DNA. The data show 300,000 or so clones, around 90% seen once. Germline values: CDR1 LGHNA, CDR2 YSLEER. The V and J ends lost 3 bases and 3 bases, in that order; junction bases with no gene match: 3. The CDR3 is 14 amino acids. The chain is built from TRBV4-3 and TRBJ1-2, with TRBD1 matching over 8 bases. The specimen sequenced was peripheral blood. The receptor was derived from a man aged 18 to 29 who had recovered from COVID-19. The CDR3 loop reads CASSQDRAYYGYTF. CDR3 coding DNA: TGCGCCAGCAGCCAGGACAGGGCTTACTATGGCTACACCTTC.